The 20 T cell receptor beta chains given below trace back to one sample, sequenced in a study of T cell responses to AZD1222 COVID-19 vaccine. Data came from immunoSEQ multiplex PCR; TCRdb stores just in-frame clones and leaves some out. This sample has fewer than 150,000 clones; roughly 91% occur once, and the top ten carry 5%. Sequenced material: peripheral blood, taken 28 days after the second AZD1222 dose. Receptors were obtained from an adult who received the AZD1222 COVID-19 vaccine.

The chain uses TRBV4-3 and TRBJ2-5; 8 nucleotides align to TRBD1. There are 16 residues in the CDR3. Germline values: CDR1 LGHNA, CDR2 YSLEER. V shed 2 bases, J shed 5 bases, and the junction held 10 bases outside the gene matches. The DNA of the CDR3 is TGCGCCAGCAGCCAAATCCTCGGGACAGGCGGGGAGACCCAGTACTTC. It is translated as CASSQILGTGGETQYF.

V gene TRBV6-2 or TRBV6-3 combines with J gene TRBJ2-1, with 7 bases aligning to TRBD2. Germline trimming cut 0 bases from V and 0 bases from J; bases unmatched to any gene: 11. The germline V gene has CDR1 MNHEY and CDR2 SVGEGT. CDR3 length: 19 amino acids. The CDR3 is CASSYSKGRGRSSYNEQFF. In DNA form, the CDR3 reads TGTGCCAGCAGTTACTCGAAAGGGAGGGGACGAAGCTCCTACAATGAGCAGTTCTTC.

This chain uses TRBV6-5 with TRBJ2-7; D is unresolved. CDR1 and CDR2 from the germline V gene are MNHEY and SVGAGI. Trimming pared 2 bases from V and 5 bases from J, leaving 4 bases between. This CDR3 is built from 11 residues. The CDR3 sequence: CASSYRDEQYF. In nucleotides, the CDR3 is TGTGCCAGCAGTTACCGCGACGAGCAGTACTTC.

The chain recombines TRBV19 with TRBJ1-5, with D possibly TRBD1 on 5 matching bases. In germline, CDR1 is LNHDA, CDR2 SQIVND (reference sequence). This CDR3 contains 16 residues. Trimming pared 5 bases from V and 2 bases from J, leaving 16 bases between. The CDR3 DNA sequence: TGTGCCAGTAGTGCGGCAGGGTTTGGTGGCAATCAGCCCCAGCATTTT. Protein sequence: CASSAAGFGGNQPQHF.

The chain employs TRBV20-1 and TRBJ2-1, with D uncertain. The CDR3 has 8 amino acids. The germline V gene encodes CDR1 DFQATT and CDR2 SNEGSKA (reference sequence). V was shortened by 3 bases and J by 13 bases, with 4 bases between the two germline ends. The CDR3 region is CSASRQFF. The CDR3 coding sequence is TGCAGTGCTAGTCGACAGTTCTTC.

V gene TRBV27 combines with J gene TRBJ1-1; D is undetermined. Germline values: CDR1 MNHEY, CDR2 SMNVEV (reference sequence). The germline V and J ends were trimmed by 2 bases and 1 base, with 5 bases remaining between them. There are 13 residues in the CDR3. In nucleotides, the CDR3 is TGTGCCAGCAGTTTAGGCAAGAACACTGAAGCTTTCTTT. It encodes CASSLGKNTEAFF.

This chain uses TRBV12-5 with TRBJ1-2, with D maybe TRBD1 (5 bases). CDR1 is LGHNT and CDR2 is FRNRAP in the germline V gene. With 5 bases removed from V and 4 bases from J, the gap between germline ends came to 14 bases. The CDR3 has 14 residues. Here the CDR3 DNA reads TGTGCTAGTGGTACCCAACAGGCGGGCTATGGCTACACCTTC. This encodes CASGTQQAGYGYTF.

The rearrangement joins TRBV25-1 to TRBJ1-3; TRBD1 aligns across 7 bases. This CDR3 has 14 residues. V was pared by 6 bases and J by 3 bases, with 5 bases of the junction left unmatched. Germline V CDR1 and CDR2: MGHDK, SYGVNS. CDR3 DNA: TGTGCCAGCAGCTCTAGGGGGCTTGGAAACACCATATATTTT. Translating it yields CASSSRGLGNTIYF.

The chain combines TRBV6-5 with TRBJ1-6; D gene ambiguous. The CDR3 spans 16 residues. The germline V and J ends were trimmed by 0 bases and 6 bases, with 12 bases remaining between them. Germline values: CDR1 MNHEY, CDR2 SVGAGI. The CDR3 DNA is TGTGCCAGCAGTTACTCGGGAGGATTATTTAATTCACCCCTCCACTTT. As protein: CASSYSGGLFNSPLHF.

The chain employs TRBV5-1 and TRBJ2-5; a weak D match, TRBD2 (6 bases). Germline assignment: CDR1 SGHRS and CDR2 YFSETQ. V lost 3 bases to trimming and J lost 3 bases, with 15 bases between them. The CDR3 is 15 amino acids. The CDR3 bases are TGCGCCAGCAGCTCCAACGGGAGAACCAAAGAGACCCAGTACTTC. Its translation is CASSSNGRTKETQYF.

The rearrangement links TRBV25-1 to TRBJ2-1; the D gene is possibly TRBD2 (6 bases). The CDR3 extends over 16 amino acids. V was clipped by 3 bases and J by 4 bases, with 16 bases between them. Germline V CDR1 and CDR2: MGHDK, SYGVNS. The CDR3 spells CASSDRWASEYNEQFF. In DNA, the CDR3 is TGTGCCAGCAGTGATCGGTGGGCTAGCGAATACAATGAGCAGTTCTTC.

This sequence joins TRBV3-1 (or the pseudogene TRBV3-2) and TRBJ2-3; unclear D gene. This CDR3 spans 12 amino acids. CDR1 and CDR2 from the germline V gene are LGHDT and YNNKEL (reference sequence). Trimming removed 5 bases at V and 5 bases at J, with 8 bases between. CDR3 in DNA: TGTGCCAGCAGCTCGCCTGTAGATACGCAGTATTTT. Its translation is CASSSPVDTQYF.

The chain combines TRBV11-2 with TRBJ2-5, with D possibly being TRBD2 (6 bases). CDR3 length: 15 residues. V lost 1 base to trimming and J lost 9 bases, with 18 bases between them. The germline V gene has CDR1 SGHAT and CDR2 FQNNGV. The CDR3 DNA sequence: TGTGCCAGCAGCTTAGTGGCTAGCCTACCGGGGGCCCAGTACTTC. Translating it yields CASSLVASLPGAQYF.

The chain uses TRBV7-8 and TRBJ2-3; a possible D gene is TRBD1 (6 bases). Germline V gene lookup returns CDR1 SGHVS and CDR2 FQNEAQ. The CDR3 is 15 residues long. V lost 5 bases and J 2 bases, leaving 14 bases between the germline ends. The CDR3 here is CASSDGGGYTDTQYF. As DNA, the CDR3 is TGTGCCAGCAGCGATGGGGGCGGTTACACAGATACGCAGTATTTT.

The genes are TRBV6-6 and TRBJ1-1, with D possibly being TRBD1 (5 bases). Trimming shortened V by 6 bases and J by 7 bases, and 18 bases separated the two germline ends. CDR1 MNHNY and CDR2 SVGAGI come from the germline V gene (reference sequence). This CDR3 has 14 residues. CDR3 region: CASRPMTVANEAFF. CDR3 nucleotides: TGTGCCAGCAGACCAATGACAGTTGCGAATGAAGCTTTCTTT.

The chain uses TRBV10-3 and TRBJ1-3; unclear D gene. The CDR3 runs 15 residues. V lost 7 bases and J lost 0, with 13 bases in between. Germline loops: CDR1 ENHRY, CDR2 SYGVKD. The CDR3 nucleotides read TGTGCCATCACCATACAGAGGAGCTCTGGAAACACCATATATTTT. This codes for CAITIQRSSGNTIYF.

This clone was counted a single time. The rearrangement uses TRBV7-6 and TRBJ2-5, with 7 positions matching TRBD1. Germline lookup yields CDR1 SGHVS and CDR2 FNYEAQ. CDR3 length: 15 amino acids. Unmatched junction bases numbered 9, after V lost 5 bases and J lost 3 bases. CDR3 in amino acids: CASSGGQALKETQYF. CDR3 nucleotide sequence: TGTGCCAGCAGCGGCGGACAGGCCCTAAAAGAGACCCAGTACTTC.

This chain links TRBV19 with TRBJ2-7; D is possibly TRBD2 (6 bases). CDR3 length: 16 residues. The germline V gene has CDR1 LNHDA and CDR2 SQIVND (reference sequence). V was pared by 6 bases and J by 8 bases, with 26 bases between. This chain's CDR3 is CASRSTGGPQRSKQYF. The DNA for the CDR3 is TGTGCCAGTAGATCAACCGGGGGACCGCAAAGGTCAAAGCAGTACTTC.

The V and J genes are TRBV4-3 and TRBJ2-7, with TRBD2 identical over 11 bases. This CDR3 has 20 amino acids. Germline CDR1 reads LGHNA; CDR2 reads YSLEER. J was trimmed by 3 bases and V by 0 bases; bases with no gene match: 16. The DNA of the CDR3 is TGCGCCAGCAGCCAAGAGGCTCTTAGACTAGCGGGATCGGGCGTCTACGAGCAGTACTTC. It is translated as CASSQEALRLAGSGVYEQYF.

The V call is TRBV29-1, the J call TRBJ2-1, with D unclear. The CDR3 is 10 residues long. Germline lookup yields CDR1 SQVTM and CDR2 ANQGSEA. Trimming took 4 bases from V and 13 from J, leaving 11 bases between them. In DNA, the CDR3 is TGCAGCGTTGCGGTTAATAGCCAGTTCTTC. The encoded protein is CSVAVNSQFF.